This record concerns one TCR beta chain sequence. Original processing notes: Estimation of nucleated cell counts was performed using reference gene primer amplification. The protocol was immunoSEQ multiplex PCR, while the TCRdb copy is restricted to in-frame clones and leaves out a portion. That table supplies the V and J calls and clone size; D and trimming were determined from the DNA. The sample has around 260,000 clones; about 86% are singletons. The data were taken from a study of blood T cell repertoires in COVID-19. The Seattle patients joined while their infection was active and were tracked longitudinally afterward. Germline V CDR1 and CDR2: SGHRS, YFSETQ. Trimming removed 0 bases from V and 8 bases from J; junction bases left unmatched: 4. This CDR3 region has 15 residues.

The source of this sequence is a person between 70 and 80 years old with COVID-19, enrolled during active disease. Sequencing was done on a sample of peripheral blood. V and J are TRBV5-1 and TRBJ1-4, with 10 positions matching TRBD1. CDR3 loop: CASSLVGQGGEKLFF. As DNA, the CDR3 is TGCGCCAGCAGCTTGGTCGGACAGGGGGGCGAAAAACTGTTTTTT.